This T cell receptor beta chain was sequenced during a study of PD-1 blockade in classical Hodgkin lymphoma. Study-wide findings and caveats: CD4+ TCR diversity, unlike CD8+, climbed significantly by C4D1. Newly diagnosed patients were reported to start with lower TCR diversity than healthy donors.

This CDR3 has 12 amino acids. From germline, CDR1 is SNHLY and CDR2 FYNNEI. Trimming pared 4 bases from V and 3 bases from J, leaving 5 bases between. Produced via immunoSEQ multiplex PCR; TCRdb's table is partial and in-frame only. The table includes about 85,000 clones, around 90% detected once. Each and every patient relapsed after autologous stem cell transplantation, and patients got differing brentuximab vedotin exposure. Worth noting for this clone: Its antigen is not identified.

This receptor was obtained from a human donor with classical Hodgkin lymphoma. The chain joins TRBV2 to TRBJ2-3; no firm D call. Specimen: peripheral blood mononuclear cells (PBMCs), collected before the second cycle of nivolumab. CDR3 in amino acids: CASSVGTDTQYF. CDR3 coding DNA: TGTGCCAGCAGTGTAGGTACAGATACGCAGTATTTT.